A selection of T cell receptor beta chains follows, all from one sample in a study of T cell repertoires in cytomegalovirus infection. Using its own MiXCR run on the reads, TCRdb lists one record per CDR3 protein. The table has fewer than 550,000 distinct CDR3 sequences, under 40% seen once. The specimen was PBMCs. The receptors come from a human donor in good health (CMV status not recorded). Some clones in this sample may be carry-over from other donors' samples. The CDR3 runs from the conserved cysteine through the conserved F or W. The D gene is left open where the match is weak. Not all rows give a size; the values are once, few, many and, for expanded clones, a class.

size	V	D	J	DNA	CDR3
NA	TRBV12-3/TRBV12-4	TRBD1	TRBJ2-7	TGTGCCAGCGGGCCAGGGACAGGTGGGACCGAGCAGTACTTC	CASGPGTGGTEQYF
NA	TRBV11-1	NA	TRBJ1-2	TGTGCCAGCAGCCCACATGGTCAAGGGCAAGGGGGCTACACCTTC	CASSPHGQGQGGYTF
NA	TRBV6-6	NA	TRBJ1-5	TGTGCCAGCAGTACGGGGGGGTCCCGGAGGAATCAGCCCCCGCATTTT	CASSTGGSRRNQPPHF
NA	TRBV7-6	TRBD1	TRBJ2-7	TGTGCCAGCAGCTTAGGGACGAGACAGGGCCCGGGCGAGCAGTACTTC	CASSLGTRQGPGEQYF
NA	TRBV27	NA	TRBJ2-7	TGTGCCAGCAGTCCGCCCTCGGTATCCTACGAGCAGTACTTC	CASSPPSVSYEQYF
few	TRBV29-1	TRBD1	TRBJ1-2	TGCAGCGCGGGACAGAACTATGGCTACACCTTC	CSAGQNYGYTF
once	TRBV5-1	NA	TRBJ2-6	TGCGCCAGCAGACGGGGCACTGGGGCCAACGTCCTGACTTTC	CASRRGTGANVLTF
NA	TRBV11-2	TRBD1	TRBJ2-7	TGTGCCAGCCACCGGGACAGGGGGCGCGAGCAGTACTTC	CASHRDRGREQYF
NA	TRBV20-1	NA	TRBJ2-5	TGCAGTGCTACCGGGATGTACCAAGAGACCCAGTACTTC	CSATGMYQETQYF
NA	TRBV12-3/TRBV12-4	NA	TRBJ1-1	TGTGCCAGCATCCAACGGGGGGCCCCTGAAGCTTTCTTT	CASIQRGAPEAFF